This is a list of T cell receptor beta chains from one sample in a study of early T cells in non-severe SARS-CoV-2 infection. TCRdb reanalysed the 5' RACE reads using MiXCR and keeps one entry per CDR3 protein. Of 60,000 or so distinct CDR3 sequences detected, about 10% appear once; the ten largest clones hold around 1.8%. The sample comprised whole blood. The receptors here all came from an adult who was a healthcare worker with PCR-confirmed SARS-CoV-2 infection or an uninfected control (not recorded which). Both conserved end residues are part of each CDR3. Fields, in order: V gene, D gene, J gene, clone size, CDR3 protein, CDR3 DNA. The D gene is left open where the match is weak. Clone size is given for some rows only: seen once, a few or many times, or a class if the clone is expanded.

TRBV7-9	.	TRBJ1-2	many	CASSLVPGLHGYTF	TGTGCCAGCAGCTTAGTGCCCGGGTTGCATGGCTACACCTTC
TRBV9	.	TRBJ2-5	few	CASSVVGGTFEQETQYF	TGTGCCAGCAGCGTAGTAGGGGGGACTTTCGAACAAGAGACCCAGTACTTC
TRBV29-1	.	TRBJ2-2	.	CSVEVTAAGELFF	TGCAGCGTTGAAGTGACAGCAGCCGGGGAGCTGTTTTTT
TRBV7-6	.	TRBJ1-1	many	CASSPIVKHTEAFF	TGTGCCAGCAGCCCAATTGTAAAACACACTGAAGCTTTCTTT
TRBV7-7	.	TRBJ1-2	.	CASSFPQGVGYTF	TGTGCTAGCAGCTTTCCACAGGGTGTAGGCTACACCTTC
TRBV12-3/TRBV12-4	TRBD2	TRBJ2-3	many	CASSNKRGVTDTQYF	TGTGCCAGCAGCAACAAGCGGGGGGTCACAGATACGCAGTATTTT
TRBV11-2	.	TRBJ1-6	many	CASSHPSSYNSPLHF	TGTGCCAGCAGTCATCCGAGCTCCTATAATTCACCCCTCCACTTT
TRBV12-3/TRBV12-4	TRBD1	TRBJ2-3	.	CASSATGGSDTQYF	TGTGCCAGCAGTGCGACAGGGGGCTCAGATACGCAGTATTTT
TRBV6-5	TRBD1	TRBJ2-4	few	CASSPEGPGGWAKNIQYF	TGTGCCAGCAGCCCCGAGGGGCCAGGGGGATGGGCCAAAAACATTCAGTACTTC
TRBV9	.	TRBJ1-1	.	CASSASNLNTEAFF	TGTGCCAGCAGCGCATCGAACTTGAACACTGAAGCTTTCTTT
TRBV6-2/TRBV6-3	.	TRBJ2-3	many	CASSYSIVDTQYF	TGTGCCAGCAGTTACTCAATTGTGGATACGCAGTATTTT
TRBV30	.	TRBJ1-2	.	CAWVSKDRHNFRGYTF	TGTGCCTGGGTTTCAAAGGACCGTCATAATTTCCGAGGCTACACCTTC
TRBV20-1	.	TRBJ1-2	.	CSARVSGGYTF	TGCAGTGCTAGAGTGAGTGGAGGCTACACCTTC
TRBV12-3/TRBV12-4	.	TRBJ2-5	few	CASSFSLGQETQYF	TGTGCCAGCAGTTTCTCCTTGGGTCAAGAGACCCAGTACTTC
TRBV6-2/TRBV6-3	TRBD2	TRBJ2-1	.	CASRKASGSSYNEQFF	TGTGCCAGCAGAAAGGCTAGCGGGAGCTCCTACAATGAGCAGTTCTTC
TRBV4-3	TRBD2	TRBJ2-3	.	CASRRTSGGAGADTQYF	TGCGCCAGCAGGCGGACTAGCGGGGGGGCCGGGGCGGATACGCAGTATTTT
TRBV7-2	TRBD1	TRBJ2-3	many	CASKLGGTDTQYF	TGTGCCAGCAAGTTAGGGGGCACCGATACGCAGTATTTT
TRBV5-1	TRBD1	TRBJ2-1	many	CASRTLGTVGHEQFF	TGCGCCAGCCGAACCCTCGGGACAGTAGGCCATGAGCAGTTCTTC
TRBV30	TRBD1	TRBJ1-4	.	CAWTSGTVGEKLFF	TGTGCCTGGACTTCCGGGACAGTAGGTGAAAAACTGTTTTTT
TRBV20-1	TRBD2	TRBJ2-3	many	CSASTGLAGGTDTQYF	TGCAGTGCTTCTACAGGACTAGCGGGAGGCACAGATACGCAGTATTTT
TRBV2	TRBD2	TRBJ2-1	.	CASSEESGGSEQFF	TGTGCCAGCAGTGAAGAGTCGGGAGGCAGTGAGCAGTTCTTC
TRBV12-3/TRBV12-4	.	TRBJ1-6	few	CASSPRTANSPLHF	TGTGCCAGCAGCCCCCGGACGGCCAATTCACCCCTCCACTTT
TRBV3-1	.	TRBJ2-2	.	CASSLQSNTGELFF	TGTGCCAGCAGTTTACAGTCCAACACCGGGGAGCTGTTTTTT
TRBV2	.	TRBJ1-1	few	CARTTDTNTEAFF	TGTGCCAGAACTACGGATACTAACACTGAAGCTTTCTTT
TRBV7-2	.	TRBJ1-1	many	CASSLGPGPLNTEAFF	TGTGCCAGCAGCTTAGGGCCAGGGCCATTGAACACTGAAGCTTTCTTT
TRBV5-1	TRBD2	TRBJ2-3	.	CASRIAGENTDTQYF	TGCGCCAGCCGAATAGCGGGGGAGAACACAGATACGCAGTATTTT
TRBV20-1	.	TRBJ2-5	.	CSAFLARQETQYF	TGCAGTGCTTTCCTGGCGCGACAAGAGACCCAGTACTTC
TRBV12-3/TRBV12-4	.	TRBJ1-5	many	CASSLGRQGNQPQHF	TGTGCCAGTTCCCTGGGCCGGCAAGGCAATCAGCCCCAGCATTTT
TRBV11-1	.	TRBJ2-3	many	CASTETGTDTQYF	TGTGCCAGCACCGAAACCGGGACAGATACGCAGTATTTT
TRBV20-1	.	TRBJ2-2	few	CSARGYTGELFF	TGCAGTGCTAGGGGGTACACCGGGGAGCTGTTTTTT
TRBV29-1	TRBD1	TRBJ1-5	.	CSVWDRGMNQPQHF	TGCAGCGTTTGGGACAGGGGGATGAATCAGCCCCAGCATTTT
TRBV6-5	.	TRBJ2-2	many	CASRKLVSTGELFF	TGTGCCAGCAGAAAACTAGTGAGCACCGGGGAGCTGTTTTTT